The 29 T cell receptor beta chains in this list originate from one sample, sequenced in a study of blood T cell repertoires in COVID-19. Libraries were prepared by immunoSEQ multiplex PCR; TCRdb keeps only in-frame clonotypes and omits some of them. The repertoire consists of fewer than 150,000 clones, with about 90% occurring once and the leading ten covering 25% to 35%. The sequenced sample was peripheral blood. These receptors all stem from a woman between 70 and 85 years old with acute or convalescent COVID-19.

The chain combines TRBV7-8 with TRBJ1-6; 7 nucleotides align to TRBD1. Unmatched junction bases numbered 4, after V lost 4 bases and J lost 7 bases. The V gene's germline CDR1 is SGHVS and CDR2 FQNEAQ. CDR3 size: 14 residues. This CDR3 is CASSSGTANSPLHF. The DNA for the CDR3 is TGTGCCAGCAGCTCCGGGACAGCAAATTCACCCCTCCACTTT.

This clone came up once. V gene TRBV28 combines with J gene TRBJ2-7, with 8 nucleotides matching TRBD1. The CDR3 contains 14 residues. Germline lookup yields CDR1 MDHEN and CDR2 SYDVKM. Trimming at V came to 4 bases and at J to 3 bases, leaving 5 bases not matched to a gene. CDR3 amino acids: CASSSPGGLYEQYF. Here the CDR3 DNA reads TGTGCCAGCAGTTCCCCAGGGGGCCTCTACGAGCAGTACTTC. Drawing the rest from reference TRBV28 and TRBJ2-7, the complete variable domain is DVKVTQSSRYLVKRTGEKVFLECVQDMDHENMFWYRQDPGLGLRLIYFSYDVKMKEKGDIPEGYSVSREKKERFSLILESASTNQTSMYLCASSSPGGLYEQYFGPGTRLTVT.

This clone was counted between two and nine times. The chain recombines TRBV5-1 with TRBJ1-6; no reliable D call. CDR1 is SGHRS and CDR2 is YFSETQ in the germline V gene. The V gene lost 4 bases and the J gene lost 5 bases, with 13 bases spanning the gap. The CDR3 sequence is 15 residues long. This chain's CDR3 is CASSAGGIDNSPLHF. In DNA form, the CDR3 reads TGCGCCAGCAGCGCGGGAGGGATCGATAATTCACCCCTCCACTTT.

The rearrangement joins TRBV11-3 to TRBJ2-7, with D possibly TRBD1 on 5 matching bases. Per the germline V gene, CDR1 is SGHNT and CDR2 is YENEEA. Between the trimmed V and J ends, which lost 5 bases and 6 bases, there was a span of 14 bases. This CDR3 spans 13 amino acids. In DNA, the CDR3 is TGTGCCAGCAGCGAGGTGCCAGGGCGCGAGCAGTACTTC. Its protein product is CASSEVPGREQYF.

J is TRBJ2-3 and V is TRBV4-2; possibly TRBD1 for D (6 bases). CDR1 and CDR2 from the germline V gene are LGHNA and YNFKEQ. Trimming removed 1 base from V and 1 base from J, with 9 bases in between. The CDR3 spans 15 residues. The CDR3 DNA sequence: TGTGCCAGCAGCCAAGGGGCAGGGGGCACAGATACGCAGTATTTT. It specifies CASSQGAGGTDTQYF.

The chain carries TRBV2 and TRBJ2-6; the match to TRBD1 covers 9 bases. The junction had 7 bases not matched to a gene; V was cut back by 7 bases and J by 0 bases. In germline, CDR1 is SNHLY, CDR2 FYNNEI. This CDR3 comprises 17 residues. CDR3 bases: TGTGCCAGCACACCGGGACAGGGATACTCTGGGGCCAACGTCCTGACTTTC. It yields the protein CASTPGQGYSGANVLTF.

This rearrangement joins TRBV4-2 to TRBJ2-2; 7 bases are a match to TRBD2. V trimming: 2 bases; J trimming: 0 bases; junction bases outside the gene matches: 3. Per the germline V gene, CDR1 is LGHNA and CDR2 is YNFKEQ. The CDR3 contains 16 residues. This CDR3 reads CASSQKSGTNTGELFF. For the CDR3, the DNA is TGTGCCAGCAGCCAAAAGAGCGGGACGAACACCGGGGAGCTGTTTTTT.

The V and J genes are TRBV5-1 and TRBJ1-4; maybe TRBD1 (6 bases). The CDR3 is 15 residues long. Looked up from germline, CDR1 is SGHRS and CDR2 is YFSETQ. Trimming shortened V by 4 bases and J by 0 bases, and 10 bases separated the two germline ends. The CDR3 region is CASSRDTTTNEKLFF. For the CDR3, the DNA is TGCGCCAGCAGCCGGGACACTACAACTAATGAAAAACTGTTTTTT.

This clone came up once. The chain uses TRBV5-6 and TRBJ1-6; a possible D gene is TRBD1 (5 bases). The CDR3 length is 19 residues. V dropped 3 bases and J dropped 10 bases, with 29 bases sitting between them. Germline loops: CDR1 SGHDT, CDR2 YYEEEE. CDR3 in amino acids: CASSSSKAPTGDYYSPLHF. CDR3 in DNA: TGTGCCAGCAGCTCCTCGAAAGCCCCTACAGGAGATTATTACTCACCCCTCCACTTT.

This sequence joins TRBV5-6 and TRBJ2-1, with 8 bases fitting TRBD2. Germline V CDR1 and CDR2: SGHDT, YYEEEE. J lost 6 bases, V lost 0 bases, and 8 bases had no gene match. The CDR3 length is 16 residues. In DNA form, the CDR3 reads TGTGCCAGCAGCTTGGTCCGACTAGCGTTAGGCAATGAGCAGTTCTTC. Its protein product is CASSLVRLALGNEQFF.

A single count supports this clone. In DNA form, the CDR3 reads TGTGCCAGCAGTTTACTCGGAGGGGGCTACACCTTC. Residues: CASSLLGGGYTF. The chain uses TRBV28 and TRBJ1-2; unclear D gene. The CDR3 is made up of 12 amino acids. Between the trimmed V and J ends, which lost 2 bases and 8 bases, there was a span of 9 bases. The germline V gene encodes CDR1 MDHEN and CDR2 SYDVKM.

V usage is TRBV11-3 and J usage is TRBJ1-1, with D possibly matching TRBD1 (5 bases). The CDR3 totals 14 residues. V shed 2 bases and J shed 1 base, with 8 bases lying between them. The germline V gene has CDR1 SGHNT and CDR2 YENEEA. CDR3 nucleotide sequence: TGTGCCAGCAGCTTACACCAGGGGAACACTGAAGCTTTCTTT. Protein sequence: CASSLHQGNTEAFF.

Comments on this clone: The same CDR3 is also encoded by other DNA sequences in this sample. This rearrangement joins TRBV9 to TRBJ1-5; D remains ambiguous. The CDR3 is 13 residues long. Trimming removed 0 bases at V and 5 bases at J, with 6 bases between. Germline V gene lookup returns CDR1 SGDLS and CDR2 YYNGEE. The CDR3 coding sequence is TGTGCCAGCAGCGTAGACGGGGATCAGCCCCAGCATTTT. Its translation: CASSVDGDQPQHF.

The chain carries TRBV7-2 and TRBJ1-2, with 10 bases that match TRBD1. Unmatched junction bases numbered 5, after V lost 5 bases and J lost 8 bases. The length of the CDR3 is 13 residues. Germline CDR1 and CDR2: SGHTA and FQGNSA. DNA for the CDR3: TGTGCCAGCAGCGCATGGGACAGGGGAGGCTACACCTTC. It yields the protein CASSAWDRGGYTF.

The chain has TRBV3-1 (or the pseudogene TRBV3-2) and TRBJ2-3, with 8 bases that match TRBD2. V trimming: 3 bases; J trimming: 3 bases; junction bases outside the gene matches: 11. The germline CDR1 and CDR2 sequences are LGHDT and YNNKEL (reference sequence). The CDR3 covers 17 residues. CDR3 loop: CASSHGIERGFTDTQYF. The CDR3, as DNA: TGTGCCAGCAGCCACGGGATCGAGCGGGGGTTTACAGATACGCAGTATTTT.

CDR3 sequence reads: CASSKVQRQPVSTDTQYF. In DNA, the CDR3 is TGTGCCAGCAGCAAAGTACAGCGGCAGCCTGTGAGCACAGATACGCAGTATTTT. The chain has TRBV21-1 and TRBJ2-3; TRBD2 is taken as the D call from the table, unchecked against the DNA. TRBV21-1 is marked as a pseudogene. The CDR3 sequence is 18 residues long.

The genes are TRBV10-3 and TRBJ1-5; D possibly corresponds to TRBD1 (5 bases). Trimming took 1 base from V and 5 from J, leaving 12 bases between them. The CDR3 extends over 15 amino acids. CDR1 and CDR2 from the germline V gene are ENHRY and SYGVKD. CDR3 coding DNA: TGTGCCATCAGTGAGTTGGGGCCAGGTGATCAGCCCCAGCATTTT. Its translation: CAISELGPGDQPQHF.

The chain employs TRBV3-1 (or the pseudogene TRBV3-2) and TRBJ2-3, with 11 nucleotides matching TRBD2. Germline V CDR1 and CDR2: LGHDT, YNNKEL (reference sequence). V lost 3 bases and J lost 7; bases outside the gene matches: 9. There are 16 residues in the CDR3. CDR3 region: CASSHAIAGGPHTQYF. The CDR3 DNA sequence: TGTGCCAGCAGCCACGCGATAGCGGGGGGGCCACATACGCAGTATTTT.

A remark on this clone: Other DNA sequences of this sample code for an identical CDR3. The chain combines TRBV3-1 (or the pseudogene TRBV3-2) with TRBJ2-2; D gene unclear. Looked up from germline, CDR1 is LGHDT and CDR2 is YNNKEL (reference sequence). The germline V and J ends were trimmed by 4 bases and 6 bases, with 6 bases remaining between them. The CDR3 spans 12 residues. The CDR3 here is CASSLLAGELFF. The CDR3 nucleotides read TGTGCCAGCAGCCTCCTAGCCGGGGAGCTGTTTTTT.

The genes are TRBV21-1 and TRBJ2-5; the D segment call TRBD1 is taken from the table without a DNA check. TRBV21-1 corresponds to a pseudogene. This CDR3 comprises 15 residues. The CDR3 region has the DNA TGTGCCAGCAGGGACGGGGACAGGGAAGAAGAGACCCAGTACTTC. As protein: CASRDGDREEETQYF.

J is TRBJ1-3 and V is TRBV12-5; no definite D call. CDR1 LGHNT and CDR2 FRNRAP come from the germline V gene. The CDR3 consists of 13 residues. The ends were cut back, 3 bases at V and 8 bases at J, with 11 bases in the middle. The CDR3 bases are TGTGCTAGTGGTTTATCCCCCGGGGACACCATATATTTT. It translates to CASGLSPGDTIYF.

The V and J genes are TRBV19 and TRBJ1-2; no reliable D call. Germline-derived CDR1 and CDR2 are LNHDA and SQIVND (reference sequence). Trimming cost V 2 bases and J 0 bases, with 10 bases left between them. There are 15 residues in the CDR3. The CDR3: CASSIRAGTNYGYTF. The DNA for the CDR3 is TGTGCCAGTAGTATACGGGCCGGGACTAACTATGGCTACACCTTC.

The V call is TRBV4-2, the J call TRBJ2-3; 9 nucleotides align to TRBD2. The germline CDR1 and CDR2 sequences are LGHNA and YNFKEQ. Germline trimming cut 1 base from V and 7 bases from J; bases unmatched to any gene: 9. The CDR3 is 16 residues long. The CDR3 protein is CASSQVGRGGRYTQYF. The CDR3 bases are TGTGCCAGCAGCCAAGTTGGGCGGGGGGGCAGATATACGCAGTATTTT.

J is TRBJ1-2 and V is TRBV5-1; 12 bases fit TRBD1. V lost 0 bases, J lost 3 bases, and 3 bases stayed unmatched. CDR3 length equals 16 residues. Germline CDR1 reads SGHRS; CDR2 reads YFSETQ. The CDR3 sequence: CASSLGGQGADYGYTF. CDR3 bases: TGCGCCAGCAGCTTGGGGGGACAGGGGGCCGACTATGGCTACACCTTC. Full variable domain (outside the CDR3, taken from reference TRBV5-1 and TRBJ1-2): KAGVTQTPRYLIKTRGQQVTLSCSPISGHRSVSWYQQTPGQGLQFLFEYFSETQRNKGNFPGRFSGRQFSNSRSEMNVSTLELGDSALYLCASSLGGQGADYGYTFGSGTRLTVV.

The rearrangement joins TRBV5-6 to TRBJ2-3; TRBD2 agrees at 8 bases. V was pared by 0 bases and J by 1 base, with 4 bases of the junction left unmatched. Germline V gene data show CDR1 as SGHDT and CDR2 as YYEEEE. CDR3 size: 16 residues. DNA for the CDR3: TGTGCCAGCAGCTTGGCGGGGGGGTTGGGCACAGATACGCAGTATTTT. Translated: CASSLAGGLGTDTQYF.

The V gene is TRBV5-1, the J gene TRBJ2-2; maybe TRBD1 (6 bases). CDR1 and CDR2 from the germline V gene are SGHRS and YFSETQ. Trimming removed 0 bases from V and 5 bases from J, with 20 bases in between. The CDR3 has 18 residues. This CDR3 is CASSLGAPQGTLTGELFF. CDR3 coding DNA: TGCGCCAGCAGCTTGGGGGCCCCTCAGGGGACCTTAACCGGGGAGCTGTTTTTT.

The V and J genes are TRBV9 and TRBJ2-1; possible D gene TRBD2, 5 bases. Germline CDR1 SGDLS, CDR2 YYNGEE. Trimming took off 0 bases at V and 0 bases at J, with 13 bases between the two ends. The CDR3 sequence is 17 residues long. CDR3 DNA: TGTGCCAGCAGCGTAGTCGGCGGGTTCGACTCCTACAATGAGCAGTTCTTC. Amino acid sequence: CASSVVGGFDSYNEQFF.

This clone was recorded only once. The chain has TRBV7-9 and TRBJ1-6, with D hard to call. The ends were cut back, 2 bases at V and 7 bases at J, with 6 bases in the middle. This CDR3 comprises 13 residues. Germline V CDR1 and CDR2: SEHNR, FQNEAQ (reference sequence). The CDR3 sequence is CASSLSGNSPLHF. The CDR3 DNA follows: TGTGCCAGCAGCTTATCCGGGAATTCACCCCTCCACTTT.

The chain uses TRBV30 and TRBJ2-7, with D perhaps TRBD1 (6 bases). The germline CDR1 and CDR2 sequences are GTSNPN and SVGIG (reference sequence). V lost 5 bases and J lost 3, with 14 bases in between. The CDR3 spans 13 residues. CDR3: CAWDTGTHYEQYF. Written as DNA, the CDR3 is TGTGCCTGGGACACAGGGACCCACTACGAGCAGTACTTC.